The next 15 T cell receptor beta chains were all read from a single sample in a study of blood T cells in healthy people across ages. The authors ran a second PCR of roughly 7 to 11 cycles using a sample-barcoded 5' primer and a J-beta primer mix. TCRdb reprocessed the 5' RACE reads with MiXCR, giving one entry per CDR3 protein. The sample contains fewer than 650,000 distinct CDR3 sequences, over 25% of which appear only once. These data also featured in a second study, about T cells of mothers and their children.

Specimen: blood. These receptors all stem from a boy younger than 10 in good health.

This clonotype was picked up a small number of times. This chain connects TRBV7-2 to TRBJ2-5; 7 bases line up with TRBD1. The last part of the DNA fits TRBJ2-7 better; the J call may be wrong. The CDR3 contains 14 residues. Germline CDR1 is SGHTA and CDR2 is FQGNSA. The CDR3: CASSPQGMTYEQYF. The CDR3 nucleotides are TGTGCCAGCAGCCCACAGGGGATGACGTACGAGCAGTACTTC.

The CDR3 DNA reads TGCAGCGTTGAAGATACGGATGGCTACACCTTC. This translates into CSVEDTDGYTF. The V and J genes are TRBV29-1 and TRBJ1-2, with D hard to call. Trimming left V 0 bases short and J 6 bases short, with 5 bases between. The CDR3 consists of 11 residues. Germline CDR1 SQVTM, CDR2 ANQGSEA.

This clonotype was seen ten or more times. The genes are TRBV7-2 and TRBJ2-5; D is undetermined. Per the germline V gene, CDR1 is SGHTA and CDR2 is FQGNSA. Trimming took off 4 bases at V and 0 bases at J, with 15 bases between the two ends. CDR3 length equals 16 residues. This CDR3 reads CASSYPPDRYQETQYF. CDR3 nucleotides: TGTGCCAGCAGCTACCCACCGGACCGTTACCAAGAGACCCAGTACTTC. The variable domain in full, completed from reference TRBV7-2 and TRBJ2-5, reads GAGVSQSPSNKVTEKGKDVELRCDPISGHTALYWYRQSLGQGLEFLIYFQGNSAPDKSGLPSDRFSAERTGGSVSTLTIQRTQQEDSAVYLCASSYPPDRYQETQYFGPGTRLLVL.

In its sample, this clonotype was seen a few times. Here the CDR3 reads CASSPSWGRRILREPGNTIYF. For the CDR3, the DNA is TGTGCCAGCAGCCCCTCGTGGGGGCGGAGAATCCTTAGGGAGCCTGGAAACACCATATATTTT. V usage is TRBV3-1 and J usage is TRBJ1-3, with D perhaps matching TRBD1 (6 bases). Germline CDR1 reads LGHDT; CDR2 reads YNNKEL (reference sequence). V was trimmed by 4 bases and J by 2 bases, leaving 30 bases between them. The CDR3 loop spans 21 amino acids.

Of note for this clonotype: A much larger clonotype is one base distant, so this may be a read error. The V call is TRBV10-3, the J call TRBJ2-5; D possibly corresponds to TRBD2 (6 bases). This CDR3 is 13 amino acids long. CDR1 ENHRY and CDR2 SYGVKD come from the germline V gene. CDR3 bases: TGTGCCATCAGTGCCCGACTAGAGGTGACCCCGTACTTC. Amino acid sequence: CAISARLEVTPYF.

About this clonotype itself: The CDR3 carries no conserved terminal phenylalanine or tryptophan, so it likely arises from a read error. The chain uses TRBV10-2 and TRBJ2-4; D not certain. Trimming left V 4 bases short and J 0 bases short, with 13 bases between. This CDR3 region has 16 residues. The germline V gene has CDR1 WSHSY and CDR2 SAAADI. The CDR3 loop reads CASSGLRELAKNIQYL. The CDR3 DNA sequence: TGCGCCAGCAGTGGGCTGCGCGAGCTAGCCAAAAACATTCAGTACCTC.

This clonotype was picked up a small number of times. V gene TRBV20-1 combines with J gene TRBJ2-5, with 9 nucleotides matching TRBD1. The CDR3 is 14 residues long. Losses at the gene ends were 6 bases for V and 3 bases for J; bases not matched to a gene: 8. CDR1 is DFQATT and CDR2 is SNEGSKA in the germline V gene (reference sequence). The CDR3 sequence: CSAKDRGREETQYF. The CDR3 region has the DNA TGCAGTGCAAAGGACAGGGGTCGGGAAGAGACCCAGTACTTC.

V usage is TRBV20-1 and J usage is TRBJ2-3, with TRBD1 identical over 11 bases. Germline V CDR1 and CDR2: DFQATT, SNEGSKA (reference sequence). With 3 bases clipped from V and 4 bases from J, the junction kept 9 bases outside the gene matches. The CDR3 is 16 residues long. As DNA, the CDR3 is TGCAGTGCTAGTCTAGGACAGGGGGCTTTCGCAGATACGCAGTATTTT. Residues: CSASLGQGAFADTQYF.

This clonotype was counted between two and nine times. The J gene is TRBJ2-5, the V gene TRBV4-1, with 7 bases aligning to TRBD1. The J call is doubtful: the DNA matches TRBJ2-1 better. The CDR3 is 16 residues long. From germline, CDR1 is MGHRA and CDR2 YSYEKL. The CDR3 bases are TGCGCCAGCAGCCAAGAATTAGGGGGCGACTACAATGAGCAGTTCTTC. Its protein is CASSQELGGDYNEQFF.

This chain uses TRBV12-3 or TRBV12-4 with TRBJ2-1, with TRBD2 identical over 8 bases. This CDR3 is 17 amino acids long. V shed 3 bases, J shed 5 bases, and the junction held 12 bases outside the gene matches. Here the CDR3 reads CASSLGAGGGGDNEQFF. The CDR3, as DNA: TGTGCCAGCAGTTTGGGGGCGGGAGGTGGGGGGGACAATGAGCAGTTCTTC.

Only a few counts were recorded for this clonotype. The CDR3 sequence: CASGRVVGTDTQYF. Written as DNA, the CDR3 is TGTGCCAGCGGAAGGGTAGTGGGCACAGATACGCAGTATTTT. The gene calls are TRBV6-2 or TRBV6-3 and TRBJ2-3; D not certain. Germline V CDR1 and CDR2: MNHEY, SVGEGT. V lost 8 bases and J lost 1, with 13 bases in between. The CDR3 contains 14 residues.

The table lists this clonotype with many counts. This rearrangement joins TRBV7-6 to TRBJ2-5, with TRBD2 matching over 11 bases. In germline, CDR1 is SGHVS, CDR2 FNYEAQ. The CDR3 is 15 amino acids. J was trimmed by 5 bases and V by 5 bases; bases with no gene match: 7. The chain's CDR3 is CASSPRLAGSETQYF. The CDR3 region has the DNA TGTGCCAGCAGCCCTCGACTAGCGGGAAGTGAGACCCAGTACTTC.

This clonotype has only a few counts. The V gene is TRBV20-1, the J gene TRBJ2-2; D is perhaps TRBD2 (6 bases). The V gene's germline CDR1 is DFQATT and CDR2 SNEGSKA (reference sequence). Trimming removed 0 bases at V and 2 bases at J, with 13 bases between. The CDR3 runs 16 residues. This CDR3 reads CSARDIRRGNTGELFF. The CDR3 DNA reads as TGCAGTGCTAGAGATATTAGGCGGGGCAACACCGGGGAGCTGTTTTTT.

This clonotype was counted between two and nine times. V usage is TRBV3-1 and J usage is TRBJ1-1, with TRBD1 identical over 8 bases. The CDR3 totals 14 residues. Per the germline V gene, CDR1 is LGHDT and CDR2 is YNNKEL (reference sequence). The J segment lost 7 bases and the V segment lost 0 bases, leaving 4 bases of the junction unmatched. The CDR3 here is CASSQDPQGGEAFF. CDR3 DNA: TGTGCCAGCAGCCAAGACCCACAGGGGGGTGAAGCTTTCTTT.

There are a few counts of this clonotype. The chain joins TRBV28 to TRBJ2-2; TRBD1 or TRBD2 may be the D gene (5 bases each). The V and J ends lost 7 bases and 6 bases respectively, with 9 bases between them. Germline lookup yields CDR1 MDHEN and CDR2 SYDVKM. The CDR3 has 12 amino acids. As DNA, the CDR3 is TGTGCCAGCATGGGGGTCGCCGGGGAGCTGTTTTTT. This gives the protein CASMGVAGELFF.